The clone carrying this TCR beta chain appeared many times. No antigen is known for it. Researchers made TCR cDNA using 5'RACE template switching, and this step added a universal primer site and UMIs. TCRdb recomputed calls from the 5' RACE reads with MiXCR, one row per CDR3 protein. The table has 300,000 to 350,000 distinct CDR3 sequences, over 3.5% seen once; the top ten hold 15% to 20%. The sample is drawn from a study of T cells after yellow fever vaccination. Overall study context: For low cell numbers, libraries were made with SMART-Seq v4 Ultra Low Input. Study-wide results and limits: The secondary response showed a weaker magnitude and a faster peak, day 5 versus 15. Clones from primary vaccination mostly reappeared after the booster (around 97% CD4, under 90% CD8).

V trimming: 2 bases; J trimming: 0 bases; junction bases outside the gene matches: 13. Germline CDR1 SGHRS, CDR2 YFSETQ. The CDR3 sequence is 18 residues long. This specimen consisted of PBMCs, obtained 15 days after the yellow fever booster vaccination. This TCR was recovered from a young man who received the YFV17D yellow fever vaccine. The V call is TRBV5-1, the J call TRBJ1-1; 7 bases match TRBD1. In DNA, the CDR3 is TGCGCCAGCAGCTTTACCGACAGGGAGCCCCGGATGAACACTGAAGCTTTCTTT. Protein product: CASSFTDREPRMNTEAFF.